These 27 T cell receptor beta chains were all obtained from the same sample, sequenced in a study of T cell changes during pregnancy in multiple sclerosis. Profiled with immunoSEQ multiplex PCR; TCRdb holds only in-frame clones, not every one. Among 50,000 to 65,000 clones listed, about 91% were seen once. The source was peripheral blood, collected in the first trimester of pregnancy. These receptors were taken from a female donor with multiple sclerosis, enrolled in a pregnancy study.

This rearrangement joins TRBV7-2 to TRBJ1-6, with 7 nucleotides matching TRBD1. V lost 4 bases and J lost 11; bases outside the gene matches: 5. Germline V gene data show CDR1 as SGHTA and CDR2 as FQGNSA. The CDR3 runs 13 residues. The CDR3 DNA follows: TGTGCCAGCAGCTCACTGACAGGGCCACCCCTCCACTTT. Protein product: CASSSLTGPPLHF.

The rearrangement uses TRBV9 and TRBJ2-7; 11 nucleotides line up with TRBD1. Germline V CDR1 and CDR2: SGDLS, YYNGEE. Trimming at V came to 3 bases and at J to 3 bases, leaving 5 bases not matched to a gene. The CDR3 covers 15 residues. DNA for the CDR3: TGTGCCAGCAGCGCCGGACAGGGGGCAATCTACGAGCAGTACTTC. Translating it yields CASSAGQGAIYEQYF.

The chain employs TRBV7-2 and TRBJ1-6; 9 positions agree with TRBD1. The ends lost 5 bases at V and 10 bases at J; junction bases unmatched: 12. In germline, CDR1 is SGHTA, CDR2 FQGNSA. The CDR3 sequence is 16 residues long. CDR3 DNA: TGTGCCAGCAGCGTATCCGGGACAGGGCTTAACTCACCCCTCCACTTT. It is translated as CASSVSGTGLNSPLHF.

The rearrangement links TRBV2 to TRBJ2-7; 7 bases match TRBD1. Germline loops: CDR1 SNHLY, CDR2 FYNNEI. This CDR3 has 12 amino acids. The DNA for the CDR3 is TGTGTACAACACAGACAGGGCTACGAGCAGTACTTC. Protein product: CVQHRQGYEQYF. Complete variable domain (other parts from reference TRBV2 and TRBJ2-7): EPEVTQTPSHQVTQMGQEVILRCVPISNHLYFYWYRQILGQKVEFLVSFYNNEISEKSEIFDDQFSVERPDGSNFTLKIRSTKLEDSAMYFCVQHRQGYEQYFGPGTRLTVT.

This sequence joins TRBV6-5 and TRBJ2-7, with D maybe TRBD2 (5 bases). The germline CDR1 and CDR2 sequences are MNHEY and SVGAGI. The CDR3 sequence is 13 residues long. Trimming left V 6 bases short and J 5 bases short, with 14 bases between. The CDR3 bases are TGTGCCAGCAGGGGCGGGTTATCGAACGAGCAGTACTTC. It translates to CASRGGLSNEQYF.

About this clone itself: An end of the junction does not agree with germline; a read error may underlie this. The chain has TRBV5-1 and TRBJ1-1, with D unclear. The germline V gene encodes CDR1 SGHRS and CDR2 YFSETQ. The CDR3 runs 13 residues. CDR3 amino acids: CASSPLGRDEAFF. In DNA form, the CDR3 reads TGTGCCAGCAGCCCACTCGGGAGGGATGAAGCTTTCTTT.

This clone was recorded a few times. V is TRBV5-8 and J is TRBJ2-7, with TRBD2 as a possible D gene (6 bases). Germline-derived CDR1 and CDR2 are SGHTS and YDEGEE. V was pared by 2 bases and J by 5 bases, with 11 bases between. The CDR3 covers 13 residues. CDR3 protein: CASSFPGGDEQYF. Written as DNA, the CDR3 is TGTGCCAGCAGCTTCCCAGGAGGGGACGAGCAGTACTTC.

J is TRBJ1-1 and V is TRBV7-9; D gene uncertain. The germline CDR1 and CDR2 sequences are SEHNR and FQNEAQ (reference sequence). V was shortened by 1 base and J by 1 base, with 16 bases between the two germline ends. This CDR3 has 17 amino acids. CDR3 in DNA: TGTGCCAGCAGCTTAGATCGTACCTACAGTGGGAACACTGAAGCTTTCTTT. Translated, it gives CASSLDRTYSGNTEAFF.

This chain links TRBV6-1 with TRBJ1-6, with 9 positions matching TRBD1. V lost 6 bases to trimming and J lost 10 bases; unmatched junction nucleotides: 10. CDR3 length: 15 amino acids. Looked up from germline, CDR1 is MNHNS and CDR2 is SASEGT. The CDR3 loop reads CASSRIWDRESPLHF. The DNA of the CDR3 is TGTGCCAGCAGCCGAATATGGGACAGGGAATCACCCCTCCACTTT.

The chain carries TRBV7-3 and TRBJ1-2, with D unclear. V lost 2 bases, J lost 5 bases, and 9 bases lay in between. The germline CDR1 and CDR2 sequences are SGHTA and FQGTGA. This CDR3 has 13 amino acids. The CDR3 DNA reads as TGTGCCAGCAGCTTATCGCACAGATATGGCTACACCTTC. Translated: CASSLSHRYGYTF.

In its sample, this clone was seen once. The V gene is TRBV7-9, the J gene TRBJ2-7; 7 bases agree with TRBD1. The CDR3 runs to 16 residues. Germline values: CDR1 SEHNR, CDR2 FQNEAQ (reference sequence). Trimming took 5 bases from V and 2 from J; bases not matched to a gene: 12. The CDR3 DNA reads as TGTGCCAGCAGCGATTTAGTGGGGCAGGGGGCCTACGAGCAGTACTTC. Translating it yields CASSDLVGQGAYEQYF.

This chain connects TRBV5-4 to TRBJ2-5, with D tentatively TRBD2 (5 bases). Germline CDR1 reads SGHNT; CDR2 reads YYREEE (reference sequence). V dropped 2 bases and J dropped 3 bases, with 14 bases sitting between them. The CDR3 loop spans 15 amino acids. The CDR3 DNA sequence: TGTGCCAGCAGCTTATACCGGGGAGACGAAGAGACCCAGTACTTC. Protein: CASSLYRGDEETQYF.

CDR3: CAISDDSNYEQYF. For the CDR3, the DNA is TGTGCCATCAGTGACGACAGCAACTACGAGCAGTACTTC. The chain recombines TRBV10-3 with TRBJ2-7; a possible D gene is TRBD1 (5 bases). The ends were cut back, 3 bases at V and 3 bases at J, with 9 bases in the middle. From germline, CDR1 is ENHRY and CDR2 SYGVKD. The CDR3 sequence is 13 residues long.

The V call is TRBV7-6, the J call TRBJ2-1; TRBD1 might be the D (6 bases). CDR3 length: 17 residues. The V end lost 4 bases, the J end lost 3 bases, and 19 bases lay between the germline ends. CDR1 is SGHVS and CDR2 is FNYEAQ in the germline V gene. CDR3 sequence (DNA): TGTGCCAGCAGCTCCTTTGGGGGCTCTATATACTACAATGAGCAGTTCTTC. This translates into CASSSFGGSIYYNEQFF.

This clone came up once. The J gene is TRBJ2-3, the V gene TRBV7-3; 7 nucleotides match TRBD2. The CDR3 consists of 13 residues. Germline V CDR1 and CDR2: SGHTA, FQGTGA. V lost 5 bases to trimming and J lost 7 bases; unmatched junction nucleotides: 6. The chain's CDR3 is CASSEGGLYTQYF. The CDR3 nucleotides are TGTGCCAGCAGCGAGGGAGGGTTGTATACGCAGTATTTT.

The V and J genes are TRBV4-3 and TRBJ2-3; D ambiguous. The CDR3 is 15 amino acids. Trimming removed 0 bases at V and 0 bases at J, with 7 bases between. Looked up from germline, CDR1 is LGHNA and CDR2 is YSLEER. The CDR3 DNA reads TGCGCCAGCAGCCAAGATAGCCGTAGCACAGATACGCAGTATTTT. Amino acids: CASSQDSRSTDTQYF.

The rearrangement links TRBV5-6 to TRBJ2-1; D is unresolved. CDR1 is SGHDT and CDR2 is YYEEEE in the germline V gene. V lost 4 bases to trimming and J lost 9 bases, with 8 bases between them. CDR3 length: 11 residues. DNA of the CDR3: TGTGCCAGCAGCCCTGGGCGTGAGCAGTTCTTC. Protein: CASSPGREQFF.

The rearrangement uses TRBV7-2 and TRBJ2-1; 12 bases are shared with TRBD2. Trimming removed 5 bases from V and 6 bases from J; junction bases left unmatched: 8. CDR1 and CDR2 from the germline V gene are SGHTA and FQGNSA. The CDR3 runs 16 residues. DNA of the CDR3: TGTGCCAGCAGCGCCCGGCTAGCGGGGGGGGTCAATGAGCAGTTCTTC. The encoded protein is CASSARLAGGVNEQFF.

The genes are TRBV7-2 and TRBJ2-1; 11 bases match TRBD2. V was pared by 4 bases and J by 2 bases, with 7 bases of the junction left unmatched. Germline V lookup: CDR1 SGHTA, CDR2 FQGNSA. The CDR3 is 17 amino acids. As DNA, the CDR3 is TGTGCCAGCAGCTCCTACATAGCGGGGGGGCCCTACAATGAGCAGTTCTTC. It codes for CASSSYIAGGPYNEQFF.

CDR3 sequence reads: CASSWTGEGNTIYF. For the CDR3, the DNA is TGTGCCAGCAGCTGGACAGGGGAAGGAAACACCATATATTTT. The rearrangement joins TRBV7-2 to TRBJ1-3; TRBD1 agrees at 9 bases. Germline CDR1 SGHTA, CDR2 FQGNSA. The CDR3 contains 14 residues. J was trimmed by 4 bases and V by 4 bases; bases with no gene match: 2. The whole variable domain, filled in from reference TRBV7-2 and TRBJ1-3, reads GAGVSQSPSNKVTEKGKDVELRCDPISGHTALYWYRQSLGQGLEFLIYFQGNSAPDKSGLPSDRFSAERTGGSVSTLTIQRTQQEDSAVYLCASSWTGEGNTIYFGEGSWLTVV.

The chain carries TRBV5-1 and TRBJ2-7; D not resolved. This CDR3 region has 14 residues. CDR1 and CDR2 (germline): SGHRS, YFSETQ. V dropped 0 bases and J dropped 5 bases, with 12 bases sitting between them. DNA for the CDR3: TGCGCCAGCAGCTTGGCGTCAGTTGAACACGAGCAGTACTTC. It translates to CASSLASVEHEQYF.

This clone came up once. V gene TRBV11-2 combines with J gene TRBJ2-7; possible D gene TRBD2, 5 bases. The CDR3 sequence is 14 residues long. Looked up from germline, CDR1 is SGHAT and CDR2 is FQNNGV. The germline V and J ends were trimmed by 1 base and 3 bases, with 10 bases remaining between them. CDR3 region: CASSLGGLGYEQYF. In DNA, the CDR3 is TGTGCCAGCAGCTTAGGAGGGCTCGGCTACGAGCAGTACTTC.

This sequence joins TRBV6-5 and TRBJ1-1, with D possibly matching TRBD1 (6 bases). This CDR3 is 13 amino acids long. Germline V CDR1 and CDR2: MNHEY, SVGAGI. V lost 6 bases and J 11 bases, leaving 19 bases between the germline ends. This CDR3 is CASRSRGAWWAFF. The CDR3 DNA follows: TGTGCCAGCAGATCCAGGGGTGCGTGGTGGGCTTTCTTT.

The chain has TRBV5-8 and TRBJ1-5; the D gene is possibly TRBD1 (5 bases). The CDR3 consists of 15 residues. The germline V gene encodes CDR1 SGHTS and CDR2 YDEGEE. V was pared by 0 bases and J by 0 bases, with 7 bases between. Here the CDR3 reads CASSLAGNSNQPQHF. The CDR3 DNA reads TGTGCCAGCAGCTTGGCAGGGAATAGCAATCAGCCCCAGCATTTT.

The CDR3 sequence: CAISDRGSNEKLFF. CDR3 nucleotides: TGTGCCATCAGTGATAGGGGATCTAATGAAAAACTGTTTTTT. The genes are TRBV10-3 and TRBJ1-4; the D gene is possibly TRBD1 (5 bases). Germline V gene lookup returns CDR1 ENHRY and CDR2 SYGVKD. The CDR3 sequence is 14 residues long. V lost 3 bases to trimming and J lost 3 bases, with 8 bases between them.

This chain links TRBV4-3 with TRBJ1-6; a weak D match, TRBD1 (6 bases). Trimming stripped 2 bases from V and 2 bases from J, with 13 bases between. The CDR3 runs 17 residues. Looked up from germline, CDR1 is LGHNA and CDR2 is YSLEER. This CDR3 is CASSQQHPGAYNSPLHF. As DNA, the CDR3 is TGCGCCAGCAGCCAACAACACCCAGGGGCCTATAATTCACCCCTCCACTTT.

The chain combines TRBV19 with TRBJ2-7; a weak D match, TRBD1 (5 bases). V dropped 5 bases and J dropped 0 bases, with 14 bases sitting between them. The length of the CDR3 is 15 residues. CDR1 and CDR2 (germline): LNHDA, SQIVND (reference sequence). The CDR3 DNA is TGTGCCAGTAGTCCCCGACAGCCGAGCTCCTACGAGCAGTACTTC. Protein: CASSPRQPSSYEQYF.